Sequencing of this TCR beta chain was carried out in a study of T cell repertoires in cytomegalovirus infection. General study points: Dominating the ex vivo response were TCR beta clonotypes that were CMV-specific and HLA-C-restricted.

TCRdb independently ran MiXCR on the reads; one entry per CDR3 protein. The profile covers more than 400,000 distinct CDR3 sequences, with about 26% appearing a single time and around 14% taken by the ten largest. Remarks on this clonotype: Antigen: not known.

V lost 2 bases and J 4 bases, leaving 8 bases between the germline ends. The germline gives CDR1 SNHLY, CDR2 FYNNEI. The length of the CDR3 is 13 residues. The V gene is TRBV2, the J gene TRBJ1-2, with D possibly matching TRBD1 (6 bases). This sequence originates from a human donor in good health (CMV status not recorded). Some clones in this sample may be carry-over from other donors' samples. The sequenced sample consisted of PBMCs. This CDR3 is CASSERQVYGYTF. DNA for the CDR3: TGTGCCAGCAGTGAAAGACAGGTCTATGGCTACACCTTC. The full variable domain, completed using reference TRBV2 and TRBJ1-2, is EPEVTQTPSHQVTQMGQEVILRCVPISNHLYFYWYRQILGQKVEFLVSFYNNEISEKSEIFDDQFSVERPDGSNFTLKIRSTKLEDSAMYFCASSERQVYGYTFGSGTRLTVV.